The 4 T cell receptor beta chains given below trace back to one sample, sequenced in a study of OX40 agonist ivuxolimab in advanced cancers. The protocol was immunoSEQ multiplex PCR, while the TCRdb copy is restricted to in-frame clones and leaves out a portion. The sample holds around 78,000 clones, more than 65% seen once. The source material was CD4+ or CD8+ T cells sorted from blood, sampled in a trial of the OX40 agonist ivuxolimab. All receptors derive from an adult with an advanced solid tumor such as melanoma, head and neck, liver or kidney cancer.

This CDR3 is CASSLMRGRARVVQNEQFF. DNA for the CDR3: TGTGCCAGTAGTTTGATGAGAGGGAGGGCCAGGGTAGTTCAGAATGAGCAGTTCTTC. The gene calls are TRBV19 and TRBJ2-1; 7 nucleotides align to TRBD2. Germline V gene lookup returns CDR1 LNHDA and CDR2 SQIVND (reference sequence). The CDR3 covers 19 residues. The V gene end was trimmed by 5 bases and the J gene end by 7 bases; junction bases not matched to a gene: 23.

The V gene is TRBV7-3, the J gene TRBJ1-1; no definite D call. The CDR3 loop spans 13 amino acids. The germline V gene has CDR1 SGHTA and CDR2 FQGTGA. The V end was cut by 5 bases, the J end by 1 base, with 8 bases between. The CDR3 region is CASSPQSNTEAFF. The CDR3, as DNA: TGTGCCAGCAGCCCACAATCGAACACTGAAGCTTTCTTT.

V usage is TRBV7-8 and J usage is TRBJ2-3, with unresolved D. In germline, CDR1 is SGHVS, CDR2 FQNEAQ. The ends were cut back, 2 bases at V and 6 bases at J, with 12 bases in the middle. The CDR3 totals 14 residues. CDR3 nucleotide sequence: TGTGCCAGCAGCTTAAGATCTTCGTGGGATACGCAGTATTTT. This sequence encodes CASSLRSSWDTQYF.

The gene calls are TRBV5-1 and TRBJ2-3; 11 bases map to TRBD2. CDR3 length: 17 residues. The V gene's germline CDR1 is SGHRS and CDR2 YFSETQ. The trim removed 2 bases at V and 3 bases at J, leaving 8 bases unmatched. The CDR3: CASSLTIAGGPTDTQYF. The CDR3 DNA follows: TGCGCCAGCAGCTTAACTATAGCGGGAGGGCCGACAGATACGCAGTATTTT.